This is a list of T cell receptor beta chains from one sample in a study of T cell responses to AZD1222 COVID-19 vaccine. Sequencing used immunoSEQ multiplex PCR; TCRdb keeps in-frame clones, though not all of them. This repertoire shows 90,000 to 120,000 clones, about 85% found once; its top ten account for around 5%. Sequenced here: peripheral blood, sampled 28 days after the second AZD1222 dose. The receptor source for this set is an adult who received the AZD1222 COVID-19 vaccine. Each CDR3 is given with its conserved first and last residue. D genes are given only for firm matches. The listing skips clone size in some rows; elsewhere it reads once, few, many or a size class.

abundance: -
len: 16
d_gene: -
v_gene: TRBV14
j_gene: TRBJ1-2
CDR3nt: TGTGCCAGCAGCCAAGATGCCAGAGGGGGACTATATGGCTACACCTTC
CDR3aa: CASSQDARGGLYGYTF

abundance: once
len: 15
d_gene: -
v_gene: TRBV6-5
j_gene: TRBJ1-5
CDR3nt: TGTGCCAGCACAACAGCCGTAGCGGGAAATCAGCCCCAGCATTTT
CDR3aa: CASTTAVAGNQPQHF

abundance: -
len: 17
d_gene: -
v_gene: TRBV7-8
j_gene: TRBJ1-6
CDR3nt: TGTGCCAGCAGCTTAGGCAGGGGTAGCTCCTATAATTCACCCCTCCACTTT
CDR3aa: CASSLGRGSSYNSPLHF

abundance: -
len: 15
d_gene: TRBD2
v_gene: TRBV9
j_gene: TRBJ2-7
CDR3nt: TGTGCCAGCAGCGTGGGACTAGCGGGGGCCTACGAGCAGTACTTC
CDR3aa: CASSVGLAGAYEQYF

abundance: -
len: 17
d_gene: TRBD1
v_gene: TRBV5-4
j_gene: TRBJ1-3
CDR3nt: TGTGCCAGCAGCTTGGGAATAGGGACAGGGTCTGGAAACACCATATATTTT
CDR3aa: CASSLGIGTGSGNTIYF

abundance: -
len: 18
d_gene: TRBD2
v_gene: TRBV13
j_gene: TRBJ2-5
CDR3nt: TGTGCCAGCAGCTTAGCCCCTAGCGGGGGGGTCGGGCAAGAGACCCAGTACTTC
CDR3aa: CASSLAPSGGVGQETQYF

abundance: -
len: 13
d_gene: -
v_gene: TRBV7-9
j_gene: TRBJ1-5
CDR3nt: TGTGCCAGCAGCTTAGAGGTAGATCAGCCCCAGCATTTT
CDR3aa: CASSLEVDQPQHF

abundance: -
len: 16
d_gene: TRBD2
v_gene: TRBV5-1
j_gene: TRBJ2-1
CDR3nt: TGCGCCAGCAGCATCGAGCGGGGGAGTTATAGGAATGAGCAGTTCTTC
CDR3aa: CASSIERGSYRNEQFF

abundance: -
len: 14
d_gene: -
v_gene: TRBV11-2
j_gene: TRBJ2-7
CDR3nt: TGTGCCAGCAGCTTAAGCTTCGGGTCCTACGAGCAGTACTTC
CDR3aa: CASSLSFGSYEQYF

abundance: -
len: 16
d_gene: -
v_gene: TRBV6-5
j_gene: TRBJ1-4
CDR3nt: TGTGCCAGCAGTTACTCGTCAGGGTCTGCTAATGAAAAACTGTTTTTT
CDR3aa: CASSYSSGSANEKLFF